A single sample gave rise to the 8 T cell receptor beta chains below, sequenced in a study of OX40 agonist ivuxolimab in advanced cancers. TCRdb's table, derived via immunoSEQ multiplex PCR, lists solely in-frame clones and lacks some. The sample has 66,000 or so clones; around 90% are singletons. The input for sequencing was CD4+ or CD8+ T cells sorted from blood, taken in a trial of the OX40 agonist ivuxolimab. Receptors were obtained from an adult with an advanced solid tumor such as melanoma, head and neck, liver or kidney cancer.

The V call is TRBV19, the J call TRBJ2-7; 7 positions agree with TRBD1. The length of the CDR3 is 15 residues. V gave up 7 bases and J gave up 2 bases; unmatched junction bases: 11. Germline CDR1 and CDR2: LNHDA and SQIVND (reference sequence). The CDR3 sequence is CASINLRDRAYEQYF. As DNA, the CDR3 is TGTGCCAGTATCAACCTCCGGGACAGAGCCTACGAGCAGTACTTC. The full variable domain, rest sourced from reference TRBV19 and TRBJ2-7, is DGGITQSPKYLFRKEGQNVTLSCEQNLNHDAMYWYRQDPGQGLRLIYYSQIVNDFQKGDIAEGYSVSREKKESFPLTVTSAQKNPTAFYLCASINLRDRAYEQYFGPGTRLTVT.

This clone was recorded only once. CDR3: CAITPGLYNSPLHF. The DNA of the CDR3 is TGTGCCATCACCCCCGGGTTATATAATTCACCCCTCCACTTT. This chain connects TRBV10-3 to TRBJ1-6; D gene ambiguous. Germline V gene sequence: CDR1 ENHRY, CDR2 SYGVKD. The germline V and J ends were trimmed by 7 bases and 4 bases, with 11 bases remaining between them. This CDR3 region has 14 residues.

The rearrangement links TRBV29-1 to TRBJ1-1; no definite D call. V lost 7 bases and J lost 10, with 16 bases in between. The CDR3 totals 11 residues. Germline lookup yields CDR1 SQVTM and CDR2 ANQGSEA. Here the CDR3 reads CSGRVDLGAFF. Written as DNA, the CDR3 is TGCAGCGGTCGCGTGGACCTCGGAGCTTTCTTT.

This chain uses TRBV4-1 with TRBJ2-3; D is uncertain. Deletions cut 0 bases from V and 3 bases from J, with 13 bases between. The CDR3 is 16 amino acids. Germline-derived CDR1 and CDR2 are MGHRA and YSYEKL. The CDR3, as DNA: TGCGCCAGCAGCCAAGATAGGAGTCACGGGACAGATACGCAGTATTTT. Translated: CASSQDRSHGTDTQYF.

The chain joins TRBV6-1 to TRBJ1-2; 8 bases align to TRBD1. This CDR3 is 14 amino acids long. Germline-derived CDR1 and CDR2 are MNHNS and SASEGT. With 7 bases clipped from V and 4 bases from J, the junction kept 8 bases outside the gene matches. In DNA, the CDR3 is TGTGCCAGCAAGGGACAGGCCCAAACCTATGGCTACACCTTC. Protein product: CASKGQAQTYGYTF.

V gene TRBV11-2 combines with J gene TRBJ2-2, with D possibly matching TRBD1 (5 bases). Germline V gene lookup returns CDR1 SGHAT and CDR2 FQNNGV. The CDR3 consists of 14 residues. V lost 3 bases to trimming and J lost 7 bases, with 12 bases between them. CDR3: CASSFSRGIGELFF. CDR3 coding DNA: TGTGCCAGCAGCTTTTCTAGGGGAATCGGGGAGCTGTTTTTT.

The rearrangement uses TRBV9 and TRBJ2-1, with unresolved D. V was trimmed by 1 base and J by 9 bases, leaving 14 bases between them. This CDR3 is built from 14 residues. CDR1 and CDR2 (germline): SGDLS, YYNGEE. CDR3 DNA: TGTGCCAGCAGCGTACAGAGCCCCCCCGTTGAGCAGTTCTTC. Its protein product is CASSVQSPPVEQFF.

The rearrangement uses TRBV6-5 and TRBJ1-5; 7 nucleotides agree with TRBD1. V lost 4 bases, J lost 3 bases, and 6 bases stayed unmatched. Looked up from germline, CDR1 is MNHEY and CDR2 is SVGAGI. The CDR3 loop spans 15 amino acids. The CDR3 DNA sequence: TGTGCCAGCAGTTCAGGGGGGGGGCTCAATCAGCCCCAGCATTTT. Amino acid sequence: CASSSGGGLNQPQHF.